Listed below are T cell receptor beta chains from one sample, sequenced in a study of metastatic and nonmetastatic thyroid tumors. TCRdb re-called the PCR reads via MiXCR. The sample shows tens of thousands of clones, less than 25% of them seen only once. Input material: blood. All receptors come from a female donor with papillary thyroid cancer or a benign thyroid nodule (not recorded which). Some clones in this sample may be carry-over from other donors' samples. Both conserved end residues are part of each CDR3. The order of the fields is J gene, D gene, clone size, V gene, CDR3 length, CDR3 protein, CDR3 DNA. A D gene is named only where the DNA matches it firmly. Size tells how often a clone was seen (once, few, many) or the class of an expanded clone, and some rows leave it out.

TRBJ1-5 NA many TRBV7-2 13 CASSLIDNQPQHF TGTGCCAGCAGCTTAATAGACAATCAGCCCCAGCATTTT
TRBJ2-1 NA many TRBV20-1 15 CSARDGRASLNEQFF TGCAGTGCTAGAGATGGGCGGGCTAGTTTGAATGAGCAGTTCTTC
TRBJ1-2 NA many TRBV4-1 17 CASSQGWYDRPDPGYTF TGCGCCAGCAGCCAAGGATGGTACGATAGACCGGACCCTGGCTACACCTTC
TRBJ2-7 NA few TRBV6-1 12 CASRSGQYEQYF TGTGCCAGCAGATCTGGACAGTACGAGCAGTACTTC
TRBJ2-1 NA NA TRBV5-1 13 CASSLWGDNEQFF TGCGCCAGCAGCCTCTGGGGTGATAATGAGCAGTTCTTC
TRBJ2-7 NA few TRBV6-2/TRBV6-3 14 CASSYRDISYEQYF TGTGCCAGCAGTTACAGGGACATATCCTACGAGCAGTACTTC
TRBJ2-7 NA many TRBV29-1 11 CSGVLSYEQYF TGCAGCGGGGTTCTCTCCTACGAGCAGTACTTC
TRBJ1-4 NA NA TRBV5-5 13 CASSLSSNEKLFF TGTGCCAGCAGCTTGTCCTCTAATGAAAAACTGTTTTTT
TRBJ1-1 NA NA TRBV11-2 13 CASSLVGDTEAFF TGTGCCAGCAGCTTAGTGGGGGACACTGAAGCTTTCTTT
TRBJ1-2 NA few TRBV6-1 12 CDNSEKGDGYTF TGTGACAACAGTGAAAAGGGAGATGGCTACACCTTC
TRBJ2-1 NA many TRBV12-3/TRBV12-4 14 CASRATVMGYEQFF TGTGCCAGCCGTGCCACGGTTATGGGGTATGAGCAGTTCTTC
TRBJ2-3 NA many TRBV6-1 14 CASRASLSTDTQYF TGTGCCAGCAGAGCTAGTTTAAGCACAGATACGCAGTATTTT
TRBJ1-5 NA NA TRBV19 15 CASQLVTGGGQPQHF TGTGCCAGTCAACTTGTGACGGGGGGCGGTCAGCCCCAGCATTTT
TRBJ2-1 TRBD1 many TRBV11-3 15 CASSSRDRGSNEQFF TGTGCCAGCAGCTCCCGGGACAGGGGATCCAATGAGCAGTTCTTC
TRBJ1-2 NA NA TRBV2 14 CASSEGTPVYGYTF TGTGCCAGCAGTGAGGGGACACCAGTCTATGGCTACACCTTC
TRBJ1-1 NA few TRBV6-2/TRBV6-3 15 CASSYLGHPNTEAFF TGTGCCAGCAGTTACCTGGGACACCCGAACACTGAAGCTTTCTTT
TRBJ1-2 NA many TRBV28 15 CASSFTPGGDYGYTF TGTGCCAGCAGTTTCACCCCCGGGGGAGACTATGGCTACACCTTC
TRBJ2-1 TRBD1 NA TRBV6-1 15 CASSAVGRGLSEQFF TGTGCCAGCAGCGCCGTGGGCAGGGGGCTTAGTGAGCAGTTCTTC
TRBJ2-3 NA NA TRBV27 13 CASSFRHTDTQYF TGTGCCAGCAGTTTCCGTCACACAGATACGCAGTATTTT
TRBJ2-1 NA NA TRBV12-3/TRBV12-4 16 CASRPLAGTAYNEQFF TGTGCCAGCAGACCTCTAGCCGGTACTGCCTACAATGAGCAGTTCTTC
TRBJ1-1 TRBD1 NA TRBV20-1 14 CSAMGQWANTQAFF TGCAGTGCAATGGGACAGTGGGCGAATACTCAAGCTTTCTTT
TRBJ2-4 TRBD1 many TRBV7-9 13 CASSPKTGSIQYF TGTGCCAGCAGCCCCAAGACAGGGTCCATTCAGTACTTC
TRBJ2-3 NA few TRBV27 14 CANSWGRGTDTQYF TGTGCCAACAGTTGGGGTCGCGGTACAGATACGCAGTATTTT
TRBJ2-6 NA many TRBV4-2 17 CASSQDWVRSGANVLTF TGTGCCAGCAGCCAAGATTGGGTACGTTCTGGGGCCAACGTCCTGACTTTC
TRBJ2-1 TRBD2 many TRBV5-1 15 CASSFRLAQNNEQFF TGCGCCAGCAGCTTCCGACTAGCGCAAAACAATGAGCAGTTCTTC
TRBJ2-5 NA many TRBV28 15 CASSFGRGPRETQYF TGTGCCAGCAGTTTCGGGCGGGGCCCTAGAGAGACCCAGTACTTC
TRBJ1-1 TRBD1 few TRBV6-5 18 CASSFSGQVPILNTEAFF TGTGCCAGCAGTTTTTCCGGACAGGTCCCTATCCTGAACACTGAAGCTTTCTTT
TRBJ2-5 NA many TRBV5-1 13 CASSLGQGRAQYF TGCGCCAGCAGCTTGGGACAGGGGAGGGCCCAGTACTTC
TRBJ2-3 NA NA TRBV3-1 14 CASSQSLSTDTQYF TGTGCCAGCAGCCAATCCTTAAGCACAGATACGCAGTATTTT
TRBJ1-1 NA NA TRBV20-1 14 CSAPRGGLNTEAFF TGCAGTGCTCCGAGGGGGGGCTTGAACACTGAAGCTTTCTTT
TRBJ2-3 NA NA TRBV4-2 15 CASSQDQRVTDTQYF TGTGCCAGCAGCCAAGATCAGCGGGTCACAGATACGCAGTATTTT
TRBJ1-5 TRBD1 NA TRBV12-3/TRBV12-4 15 CASSKGATCPQPQHF TGTGCCAGCAGTAAGGGGGCGACGTGTCCTCAGCCCCAGCATTTT
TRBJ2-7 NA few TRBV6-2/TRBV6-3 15 CASSYVLVGPGEQYF TGTGCCAGCAGTTACGTTCTAGTGGGCCCCGGCGAGCAGTACTTC
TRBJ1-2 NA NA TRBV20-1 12 CSAYRTLYGYTF TGCAGTGCTTATCGGACACTCTATGGCTACACCTTC
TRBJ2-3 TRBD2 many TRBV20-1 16 CSARAKGREGTDTQYF TGCAGTGCTAGAGCGAAGGGGCGGGAGGGCACAGATACGCAGTATTTT
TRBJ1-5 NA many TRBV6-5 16 CASSYSGQGRGQPQHF TGTGCCAGCAGTTACTCGGGTCAGGGGAGGGGTCAGCCCCAGCATTTT
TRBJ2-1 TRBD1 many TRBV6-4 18 CASSDSAGGSIAYNEQFF TGTGCCAGCAGTGACTCGGCAGGGGGTTCCATTGCCTACAATGAGCAGTTCTTC
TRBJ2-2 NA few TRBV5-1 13 CASSWGGIGELFF TGCGCCAGCAGCTGGGGCGGGATCGGGGAGCTGTTTTTT
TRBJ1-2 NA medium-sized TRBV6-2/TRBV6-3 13 CASSYAGNYGYTF TGTGCCAGCAGTTACGCGGGTAACTATGGCTACACCTTC
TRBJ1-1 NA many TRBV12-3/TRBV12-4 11 CASSLRGEAFF TGTGCCAGCAGTTTAAGGGGCGAAGCTTTCTTT
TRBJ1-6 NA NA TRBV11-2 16 CASSFGWGGVASPLHF TGTGCCAGCAGCTTTGGTTGGGGCGGAGTAGCTTCACCCCTCCACTTT